This T cell receptor (beta chain) was recorded in a study of radiation and T cells in renal cell carcinoma. Points on this clone: Its specificity is not known.

Here immunoSEQ multiplex PCR was the method, and the copy in TCRdb shows in-frame clones only, minus some. The sample consists of 14,000 to 15,000 clones, approximately 60% of them appearing once. Study results and caveats: Only small tumor regions of roughly 1 g were sampled. In nephrectomy-only tumors, top 100 clonotypes averaged around 40%, versus approximately 50% irradiated. Dominant CDR3 motifs occupied more repertoire in irradiated than control tumors.

The germline CDR1 and CDR2 sequences are LNHNV and YYDKDF (reference sequence). This CDR3 is 14 amino acids long. V gave up 5 bases and J gave up 4 bases, with 13 bases separating them. Treatment noted: treatment-naive control, cytoreductive nephrectomy. The chain is built from TRBV15 and TRBJ2-3; no clear D gene. This sequence was found in a man aged 55 to 70 with renal cell carcinoma. The specimen comprised tumor tissue, sampled from a patient whose treatment was nephrectomy without radiotherapy. CDR3 nucleotide sequence: TGTGCCACCAGCGGTACCGAATCCCCAGATACGCAGTATTTT. Translation: CATSGTESPDTQYF.